This entry is about one TCR beta chain. Its antigen is undetermined. This specimen belongs to a study of cytomegalovirus exposure and HLA in healthy donors. Study outcomes and limitations: When analyzed later, a missense DCLRE1C variant was found to be linked to TCR beta V- and J-gene trimming.

The CDR3 contains 17 residues. After removal of 3 bases from V and 3 bases from J, the junction contained 7 bases not matched to a gene. Germline loops: CDR1 LNHDA, CDR2 SQIVND (reference sequence). Researchers ran the PCR with 60 Vbeta and 13 Jbeta primers. Repertoires were generated with immunoSEQ multiplex PCR, while TCRdb's copy carries only in-frame clones and drops some. Here the sample table reports approximately 110,000 clones. This receptor was taken from a man aged 25 to 45 in good health and CMV-seronegative. Sequenced: PBMCs. The gene calls are TRBV19 and TRBJ2-1, with 11 nucleotides matching TRBD2. CDR3 DNA sequence: TGTGCCAGTAGTATGGCGGCTAGCGGGGGGCACTACAATGAGCAGTTCTTC. As protein: CASSMAASGGHYNEQFF. The variable domain in full, completed from reference TRBV19 and TRBJ2-1, reads DGGITQSPKYLFRKEGQNVTLSCEQNLNHDAMYWYRQDPGQGLRLIYYSQIVNDFQKGDIAEGYSVSREKKESFPLTVTSAQKNPTAFYLCASSMAASGGHYNEQFFGPGTRLTVL.